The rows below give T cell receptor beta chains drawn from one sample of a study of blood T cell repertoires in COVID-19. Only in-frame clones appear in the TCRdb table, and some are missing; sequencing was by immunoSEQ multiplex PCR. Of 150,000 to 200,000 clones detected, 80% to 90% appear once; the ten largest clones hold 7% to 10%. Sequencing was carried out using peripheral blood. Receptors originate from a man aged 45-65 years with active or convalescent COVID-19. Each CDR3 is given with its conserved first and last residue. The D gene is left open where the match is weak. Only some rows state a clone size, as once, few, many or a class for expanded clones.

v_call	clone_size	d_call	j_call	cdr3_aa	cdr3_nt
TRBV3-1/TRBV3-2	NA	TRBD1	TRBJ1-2	CASSQQGARPGYTF	TGTGCCAGCAGTCAACAGGGGGCGCGTCCTGGCTACACCTTC
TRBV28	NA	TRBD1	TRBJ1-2	CASSLTPQTGFANYGYTF	TGTGCCAGCAGTTTAACCCCACAGACAGGGTTCGCTAACTATGGCTACACCTTC
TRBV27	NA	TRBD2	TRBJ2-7	CASSFSGRAYEQYF	TGTGCCAGCAGTTTTAGCGGGAGGGCCTACGAGCAGTACTTC
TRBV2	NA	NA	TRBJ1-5	CASTQNGYNQPQHF	TGTGCCAGCACCCAGAACGGGTATAATCAGCCCCAGCATTTT
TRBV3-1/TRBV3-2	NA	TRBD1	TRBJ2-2	CASRQGQGGNTGELFF	TGTGCCAGCAGACAGGGACAGGGTGGGAACACCGGGGAGCTGTTTTTT
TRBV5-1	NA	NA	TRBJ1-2	CASSYRVFSYGYTF	TGCGCCAGCAGCTACAGGGTTTTTAGCTATGGCTACACCTTC
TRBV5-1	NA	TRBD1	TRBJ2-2	CASSLHRGPNGELFF	TGCGCCAGCAGCCTACACAGGGGGCCGAACGGGGAGCTGTTTTTT
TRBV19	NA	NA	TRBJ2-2	CASSIRLDGELFF	TGTGCCAGTAGTATACGACTGGACGGGGAGCTGTTTTTT
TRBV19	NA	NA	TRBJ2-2	CASSIVPNTGELFF	TGTGCCAGTAGTATCGTTCCGAACACCGGGGAGCTGTTTTTT
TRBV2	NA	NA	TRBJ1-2	CASSDRFDGYTF	TGTGCCAGCAGCGACAGGTTTGATGGCTACACCTTC
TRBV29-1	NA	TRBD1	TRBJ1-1	CSAQGQLNTEAFF	TGCAGTGCACAGGGACAGCTGAACACTGAAGCTTTCTTT
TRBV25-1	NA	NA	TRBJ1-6	CASSDPGGVLNSPLHF	TGTGCCAGCAGTGACCCCGGGGGGGTCCTAAATTCACCCCTCCACTTT
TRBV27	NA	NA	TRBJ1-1	CASSLKQGYTEAFF	TGTGCCAGCAGTTTAAAACAGGGTTACACTGAAGCTTTCTTT
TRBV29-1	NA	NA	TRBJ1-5	CSVWGGQGNQPQHF	TGCAGCGTTTGGGGGGGGCAGGGCAATCAGCCCCAGCATTTT
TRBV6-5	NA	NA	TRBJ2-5	CASSSQGSQETQYF	TGTGCCAGCAGTTCTCAGGGTAGCCAAGAGACCCAGTACTTC
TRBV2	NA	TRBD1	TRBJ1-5	CASSLQGSSNQPQHF	TGTGCCAGCAGCCTACAGGGGTCTAGCAATCAGCCCCAGCATTTT
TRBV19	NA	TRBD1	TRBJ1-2	CASTGAGTGDGYTF	TGTGCCAGTACCGGCGCCGGGACAGGGGACGGCTACACCTTC
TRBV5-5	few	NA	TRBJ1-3	CASSTEDGSSGNTIYF	TGTGCCAGCAGCACCGAGGACGGGAGCTCTGGAAACACCATATATTTT
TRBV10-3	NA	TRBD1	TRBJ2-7	CAIRAGGVSYEQYF	TGTGCCATCAGGGCAGGGGGCGTATCCTACGAGCAGTACTTC
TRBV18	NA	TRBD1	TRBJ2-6	CASSRDRVTSGANVLTF	TGTGCCAGCTCCCGGGACAGGGTTACCTCTGGGGCCAACGTCCTGACTTTC